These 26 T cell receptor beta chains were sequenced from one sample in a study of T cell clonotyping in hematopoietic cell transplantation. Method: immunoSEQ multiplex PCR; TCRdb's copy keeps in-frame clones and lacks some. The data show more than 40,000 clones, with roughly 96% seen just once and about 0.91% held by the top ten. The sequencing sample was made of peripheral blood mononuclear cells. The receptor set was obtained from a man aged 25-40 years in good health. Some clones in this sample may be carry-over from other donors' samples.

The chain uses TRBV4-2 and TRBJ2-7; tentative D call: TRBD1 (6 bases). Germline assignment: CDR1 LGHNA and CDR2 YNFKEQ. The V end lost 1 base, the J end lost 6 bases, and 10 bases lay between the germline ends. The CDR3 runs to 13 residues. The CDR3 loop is CASSQGLGGEQYF. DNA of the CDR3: TGTGCCAGCAGCCAAGGTTTAGGGGGCGAGCAGTACTTC.

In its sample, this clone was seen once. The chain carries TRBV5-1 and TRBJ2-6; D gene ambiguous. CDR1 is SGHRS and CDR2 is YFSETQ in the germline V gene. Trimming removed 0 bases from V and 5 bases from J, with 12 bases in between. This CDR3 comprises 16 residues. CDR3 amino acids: CASSLVSIRWANVLTF. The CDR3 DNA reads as TGCGCCAGCAGCTTGGTTTCCATACGCTGGGCCAACGTCCTGACTTTC. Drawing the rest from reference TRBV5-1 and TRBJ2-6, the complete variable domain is KAGVTQTPRYLIKTRGQQVTLSCSPISGHRSVSWYQQTPGQGLQFLFEYFSETQRNKGNFPGRFSGRQFSNSRSEMNVSTLELGDSALYLCASSLVSIRWANVLTFGAGSRLTVL.

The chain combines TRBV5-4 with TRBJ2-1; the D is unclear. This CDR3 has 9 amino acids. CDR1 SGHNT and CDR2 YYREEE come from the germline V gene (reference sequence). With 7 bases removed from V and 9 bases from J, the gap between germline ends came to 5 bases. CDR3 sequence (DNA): TGTGCCAGCGGACGTGAGCAGTTCTTC. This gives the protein CASGREQFF.

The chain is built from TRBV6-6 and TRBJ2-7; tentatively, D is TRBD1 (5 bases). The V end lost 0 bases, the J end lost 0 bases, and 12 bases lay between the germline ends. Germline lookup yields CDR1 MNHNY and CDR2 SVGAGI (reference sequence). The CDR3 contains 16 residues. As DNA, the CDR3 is TGTGCCAGCAGTTACTCCCTCAGGGTTAGCTCCTACGAGCAGTACTTC. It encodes CASSYSLRVSSYEQYF.

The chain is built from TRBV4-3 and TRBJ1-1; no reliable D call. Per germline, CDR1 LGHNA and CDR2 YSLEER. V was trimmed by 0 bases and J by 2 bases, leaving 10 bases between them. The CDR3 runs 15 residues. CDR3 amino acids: CASSQEDAANTEAFF. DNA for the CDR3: TGCGCCAGCAGCCAAGAGGACGCGGCAAACACTGAAGCTTTCTTT.

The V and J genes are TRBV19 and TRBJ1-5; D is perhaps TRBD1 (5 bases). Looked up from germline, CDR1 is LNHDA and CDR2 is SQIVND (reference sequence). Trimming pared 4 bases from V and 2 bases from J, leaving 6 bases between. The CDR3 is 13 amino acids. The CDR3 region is CASSKTGNQPQHF. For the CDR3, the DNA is TGTGCCAGTAGTAAGACAGGCAATCAGCCCCAGCATTTT.

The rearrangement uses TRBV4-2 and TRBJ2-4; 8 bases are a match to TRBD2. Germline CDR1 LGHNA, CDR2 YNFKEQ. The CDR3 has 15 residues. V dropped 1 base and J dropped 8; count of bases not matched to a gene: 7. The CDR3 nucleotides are TGTGCCAGCAGCCAAGCCCAGCGGGGGTTCGACATTCAGTACTTC. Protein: CASSQAQRGFDIQYF.

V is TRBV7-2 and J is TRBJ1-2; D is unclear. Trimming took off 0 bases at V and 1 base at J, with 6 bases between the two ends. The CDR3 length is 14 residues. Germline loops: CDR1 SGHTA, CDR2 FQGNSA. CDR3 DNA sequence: TGTGCCAGCAGCTTAGCACGGAATAACTATGGCTACACCTTC. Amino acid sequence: CASSLARNNYGYTF.

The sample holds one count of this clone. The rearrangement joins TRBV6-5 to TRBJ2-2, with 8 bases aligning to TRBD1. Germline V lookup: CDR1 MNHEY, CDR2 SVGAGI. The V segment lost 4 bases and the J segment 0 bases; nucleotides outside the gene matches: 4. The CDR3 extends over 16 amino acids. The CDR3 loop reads CASSLGQGSNTGELFF. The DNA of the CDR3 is TGTGCCAGCAGTTTAGGACAGGGATCGAACACCGGGGAGCTGTTTTTT.

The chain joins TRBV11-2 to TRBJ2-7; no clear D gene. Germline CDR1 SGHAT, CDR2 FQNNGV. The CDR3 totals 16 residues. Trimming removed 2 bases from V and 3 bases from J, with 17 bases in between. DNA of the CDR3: TGTGCCAGCAGCTTAAGGGCTGAAAATAGGTTCTACGAGCAGTACTTC. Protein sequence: CASSLRAENRFYEQYF.

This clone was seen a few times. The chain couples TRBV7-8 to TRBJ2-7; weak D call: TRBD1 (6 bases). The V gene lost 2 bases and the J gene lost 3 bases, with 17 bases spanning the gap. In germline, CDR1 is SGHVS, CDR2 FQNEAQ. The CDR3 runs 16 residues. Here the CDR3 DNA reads TGTGCCAGCAGCTTATCGTCGGCTGGGGGCGACTACGAGCAGTACTTC. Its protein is CASSLSSAGGDYEQYF.

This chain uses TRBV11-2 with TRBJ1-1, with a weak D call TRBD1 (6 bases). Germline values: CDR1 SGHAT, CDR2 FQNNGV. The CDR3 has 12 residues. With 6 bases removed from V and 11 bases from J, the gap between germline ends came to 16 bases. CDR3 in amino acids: CASRFGAGEAFF. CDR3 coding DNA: TGTGCCAGCAGGTTTGGTGCAGGGGAGGCTTTCTTT.

CDR3 bases: TGTGCCACCTCCCTGGCCTGGGATACGCAGTATTTT. Translated, it gives CATSLAWDTQYF. This chain joins TRBV15 and TRBJ2-3; D unresolved. The CDR3 extends over 12 amino acids. Trimming shortened V by 8 bases and J by 6 bases, and 12 bases separated the two germline ends. Germline-derived CDR1 and CDR2 are LNHNV and YYDKDF (reference sequence). Variable domain in full (rest from reference TRBV15 and TRBJ2-3): DAMVIQNPRYQVTQFGKPVTLSCSQTLNHNVMYWYQQKSSQAPKLLFHYYDKDFNNEADTPDNFQSRRPNTSFCFLDIRSPGLGDTAMYLCATSLAWDTQYFGPGTRLTVL.

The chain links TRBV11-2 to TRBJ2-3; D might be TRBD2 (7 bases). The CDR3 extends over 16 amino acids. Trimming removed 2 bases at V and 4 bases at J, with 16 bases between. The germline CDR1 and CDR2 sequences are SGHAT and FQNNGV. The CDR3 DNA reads TGTGCCAGCAGCTTAAGGGGGGGCAGGGAGTCAGATACGCAGTATTTT. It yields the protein CASSLRGGRESDTQYF. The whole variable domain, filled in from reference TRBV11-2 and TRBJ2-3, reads EAGVAQSPRYKIIEKRQSVAFWCNPISGHATLYWYQQILGQGPKLLIQFQNNGVVDDSQLPKDRFSAERLKGVDSTLKIQPAKLEDSAVYLCASSLRGGRESDTQYFGPGTRLTVL.

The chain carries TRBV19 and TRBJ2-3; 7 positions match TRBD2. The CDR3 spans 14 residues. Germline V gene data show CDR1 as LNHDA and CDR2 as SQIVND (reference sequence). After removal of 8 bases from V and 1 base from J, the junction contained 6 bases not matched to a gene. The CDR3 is CASRLAIGTDTQYF. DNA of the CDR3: TGTGCCAGTCGACTAGCAATCGGCACAGATACGCAGTATTTT.

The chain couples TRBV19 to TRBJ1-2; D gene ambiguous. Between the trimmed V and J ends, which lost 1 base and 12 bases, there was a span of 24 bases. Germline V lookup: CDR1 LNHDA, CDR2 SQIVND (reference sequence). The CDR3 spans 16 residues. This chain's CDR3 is CASSIAVLDQPARDTF. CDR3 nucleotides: TGTGCCAGTAGTATAGCGGTTTTGGACCAGCCGGCCCGGGACACCTTC. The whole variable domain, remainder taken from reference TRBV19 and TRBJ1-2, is DGGITQSPKYLFRKEGQNVTLSCEQNLNHDAMYWYRQDPGQGLRLIYYSQIVNDFQKGDIAEGYSVSREKKESFPLTVTSAQKNPTAFYLCASSIAVLDQPARDTFGSGTRLTVV.

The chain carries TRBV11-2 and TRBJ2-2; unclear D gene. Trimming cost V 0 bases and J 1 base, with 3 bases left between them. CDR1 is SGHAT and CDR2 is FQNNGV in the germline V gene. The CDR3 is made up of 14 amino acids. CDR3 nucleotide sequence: TGTGCCAGCAGCTTAGAGGGGAACACCGGGGAGCTGTTTTTT. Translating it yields CASSLEGNTGELFF.

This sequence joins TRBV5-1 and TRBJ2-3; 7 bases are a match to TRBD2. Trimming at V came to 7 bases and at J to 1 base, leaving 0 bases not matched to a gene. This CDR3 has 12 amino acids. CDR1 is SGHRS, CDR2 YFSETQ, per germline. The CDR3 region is CASGRGTDTQYF. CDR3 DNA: TGCGCCAGCGGGAGGGGCACAGATACGCAGTATTTT.

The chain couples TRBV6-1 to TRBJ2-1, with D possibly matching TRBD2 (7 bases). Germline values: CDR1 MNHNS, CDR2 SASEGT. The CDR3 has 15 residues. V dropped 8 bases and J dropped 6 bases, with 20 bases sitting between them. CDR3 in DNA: TGTGCCAGCGCGCCGGTCAGGGGAGGGAGCAATGAGCAGTTCTTC. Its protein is CASAPVRGGSNEQFF.

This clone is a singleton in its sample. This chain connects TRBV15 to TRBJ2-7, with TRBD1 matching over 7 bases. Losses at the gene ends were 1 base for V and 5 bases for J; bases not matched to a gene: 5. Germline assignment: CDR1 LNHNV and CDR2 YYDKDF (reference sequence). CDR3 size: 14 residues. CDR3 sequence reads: CATSRGGQSNEQYF. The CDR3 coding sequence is TGTGCCACCAGCAGAGGGGGACAGTCGAACGAGCAGTACTTC.

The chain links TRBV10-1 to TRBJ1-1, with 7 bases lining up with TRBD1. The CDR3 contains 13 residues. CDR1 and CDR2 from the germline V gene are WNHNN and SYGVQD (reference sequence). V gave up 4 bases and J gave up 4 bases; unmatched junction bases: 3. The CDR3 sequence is CASSAAGGTEAFF. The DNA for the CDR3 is TGCGCCAGCAGTGCAGCAGGGGGCACTGAAGCTTTCTTT.

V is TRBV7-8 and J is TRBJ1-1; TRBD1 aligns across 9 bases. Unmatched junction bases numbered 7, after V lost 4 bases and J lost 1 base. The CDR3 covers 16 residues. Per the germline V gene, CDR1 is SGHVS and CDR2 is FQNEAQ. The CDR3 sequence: CASSWGTGITNTEAFF. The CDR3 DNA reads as TGTGCCAGCAGCTGGGGGACAGGGATAACGAACACTGAAGCTTTCTTT. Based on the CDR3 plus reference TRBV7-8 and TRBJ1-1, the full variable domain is GAGVSQSPRYKVAKRGQDVALRCDPISGHVSLFWYQQALGQGPEFLTYFQNEAQLDKSGLPSDRFFAERPEGSVSTLKIQRTQQEDSAVYLCASSWGTGITNTEAFFGQGTRLTVV.

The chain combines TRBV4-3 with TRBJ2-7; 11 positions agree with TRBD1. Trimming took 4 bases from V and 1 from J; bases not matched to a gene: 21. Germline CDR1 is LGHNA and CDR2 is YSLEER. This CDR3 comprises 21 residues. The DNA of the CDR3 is TGCGCCAGCAGCCCTAAGGGGGAAGGGACAGGGGGGTTCCTCCCTTCCTACGAGCAGTACTTC. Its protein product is CASSPKGEGTGGFLPSYEQYF.

CDR3 in amino acids: CASSLRPSYEQYF. In nucleotides, the CDR3 is TGCGCCAGCAGCCTCAGACCCTCCTACGAGCAGTACTTC. V and J are TRBV4-1 and TRBJ2-7; D unresolved. The CDR3 loop spans 13 amino acids. Deletions cut 4 bases from V and 0 bases from J, with 7 bases between. Germline lookup yields CDR1 MGHRA and CDR2 YSYEKL.

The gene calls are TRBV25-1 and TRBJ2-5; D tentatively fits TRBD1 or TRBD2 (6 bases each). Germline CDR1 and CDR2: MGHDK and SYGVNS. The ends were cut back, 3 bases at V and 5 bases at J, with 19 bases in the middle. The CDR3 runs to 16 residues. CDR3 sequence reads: CASSDTPGAGEETQYF. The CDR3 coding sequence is TGTGCCAGCAGTGACACTCCGGGGGCTGGTGAGGAGACCCAGTACTTC. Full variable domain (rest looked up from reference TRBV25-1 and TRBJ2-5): EADIYQTPRYLVIGTGKKITLECSQTMGHDKMYWYQQDPGMELHLIHYSYGVNSTEKGDLSSESTVSRIRTEHFPLTLESARPSHTSQYLCASSDTPGAGEETQYFGPGTRLLVL.

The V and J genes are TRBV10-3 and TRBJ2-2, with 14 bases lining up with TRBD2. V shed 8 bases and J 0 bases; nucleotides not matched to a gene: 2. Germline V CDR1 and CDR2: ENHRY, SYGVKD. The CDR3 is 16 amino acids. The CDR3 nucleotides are TGTGCCATCGGACTAGCGGGAGGCTCGAACACCGGGGAGCTGTTTTTT. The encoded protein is CAIGLAGGSNTGELFF.